The 13 T cell receptor beta chains below were found in one sample sequenced in a study of blood T cell repertoires in COVID-19. Produced via immunoSEQ multiplex PCR; TCRdb's table is partial and in-frame only. The table has under 200,000 clones, more than 70% seen once. The material sequenced was peripheral blood. These receptors were taken from a woman between 70 and 85 years old who had recovered from COVID-19.

The chain has TRBV15 and TRBJ1-4, with D unclear. CDR1 is LNHNV and CDR2 is YYDKDF in the germline V gene (reference sequence). The CDR3 consists of 13 residues. The V end was cut by 3 bases, the J end by 8 bases, with 10 bases between. CDR3 sequence reads: CATSSLPSEKLFF. CDR3 coding DNA: TGTGCCACCAGCAGCCTCCCTTCCGAAAAACTGTTTTTT. Full variable domain (outside the CDR3, taken from reference TRBV15 and TRBJ1-4): DAMVIQNPRYQVTQFGKPVTLSCSQTLNHNVMYWYQQKSSQAPKLLFHYYDKDFNNEADTPDNFQSRRPNTSFCFLDIRSPGLGDTAMYLCATSSLPSEKLFFGSGTQLSVL.

This clone showed up just a few times. The V call is TRBV5-4, the J call TRBJ2-7; TRBD2 is a possible D gene (6 bases). Germline loops: CDR1 SGHNT, CDR2 YYREEE (reference sequence). V was pared by 0 bases and J by 7 bases, with 14 bases between. This CDR3 region has 14 residues. This CDR3 reads CASSLGGDGGEQYF. In DNA form, the CDR3 reads TGTGCCAGCAGCTTGGGCGGGGACGGAGGGGAGCAGTACTTC.

In its sample, this clone was seen a few times. J is TRBJ1-1 and V is TRBV15; D might be TRBD1 (5 bases). Trimming stripped 5 bases from V and 8 bases from J, with 15 bases between. This CDR3 spans 13 amino acids. Germline values: CDR1 LNHNV, CDR2 YYDKDF (reference sequence). The CDR3 region is CATSSPWGEEAFF. The DNA for the CDR3 is TGTGCCACCAGCTCCCCATGGGGGGAAGAAGCTTTCTTT.

The chain joins TRBV5-1 to TRBJ1-3; D may be TRBD1 (5 bases). Trimming shortened V by 2 bases and J by 1 base, and 13 bases separated the two germline ends. CDR1 SGHRS and CDR2 YFSETQ come from the germline V gene. There are 16 residues in the CDR3. The CDR3 loop is CASSFGGGGSGNTIYF. In nucleotides, the CDR3 is TGCGCCAGCAGCTTCGGTGGGGGAGGATCTGGAAACACCATATATTTT.

The chain links TRBV5-1 to TRBJ1-2; D may be TRBD1 (6 bases). The CDR3 extends over 15 amino acids. Germline V gene lookup returns CDR1 SGHRS and CDR2 YFSETQ. The ends were cut back, 1 base at V and 3 bases at J, with 13 bases in the middle. CDR3 in DNA: TGCGCCAGCAGCTTGAAAGGGGGTTTGGACTATGGCTACACCTTC. It codes for CASSLKGGLDYGYTF.

The rearrangement joins TRBV7-3 to TRBJ1-3, with TRBD1 matching 8 bases. Germline loops: CDR1 SGHTA, CDR2 FQGTGA. The CDR3 totals 18 residues. V trimming: 5 bases; J trimming: 0 bases; junction bases outside the gene matches: 12. As DNA, the CDR3 is TGTGCCAGCAGCCGCCGGGACAGGCAACGCCGCTCTGGAAACACCATATATTTT. Protein sequence: CASSRRDRQRRSGNTIYF.

This chain joins TRBV30 and TRBJ1-6, with a tentative D call TRBD1 (6 bases). V was clipped by 0 bases and J by 9 bases, with 15 bases between them. This CDR3 has 15 residues. The germline V gene has CDR1 GTSNPN and CDR2 SVGIG (reference sequence). The CDR3 is CAWSVGGSWASPLHF. DNA for the CDR3: TGTGCCTGGAGTGTAGGGGGTTCTTGGGCTTCACCCCTCCACTTT.

The V call is TRBV5-4, the J call TRBJ2-2; 11 bases align to TRBD2. Germline assignment: CDR1 SGHNT and CDR2 YYREEE (reference sequence). V dropped 4 bases and J dropped 5; count of bases not matched to a gene: 10. CDR3 length equals 17 residues. This CDR3 reads CASSPLAGGGGTGELFF. For the CDR3, the DNA is TGTGCCAGCAGCCCCCTAGCGGGAGGCGGAGGGACCGGGGAGCTGTTTTTT.

V and J are TRBV28 and TRBJ1-3; no firm D call. V lost 2 bases to trimming and J lost 0 bases, with 8 bases between them. The CDR3 spans 15 residues. Germline V gives CDR1 MDHEN, CDR2 SYDVKM. CDR3 amino acids: CASSLREVSGNTIYF. CDR3 bases: TGTGCCAGCAGTTTAAGGGAGGTCTCTGGAAACACCATATATTTT. The complete variable domain, with remaining parts taken from reference TRBV28 and TRBJ1-3, reads DVKVTQSSRYLVKRTGEKVFLECVQDMDHENMFWYRQDPGLGLRLIYFSYDVKMKEKGDIPEGYSVSREKKERFSLILESASTNQTSMYLCASSLREVSGNTIYFGEGSWLTVV.

The chain carries TRBV5-1 and TRBJ2-7; 12 bases map to TRBD2. V trimming: 7 bases; J trimming: 4 bases; junction bases outside the gene matches: 6. Germline V lookup: CDR1 SGHRS, CDR2 YFSETQ. The length of the CDR3 is 14 residues. CDR3 nucleotides: TGCGCCAGCGGGCTGACTAGCGGGAGTTACGAGCAGTACTTC. It codes for CASGLTSGSYEQYF.

The chain recombines TRBV7-8 with TRBJ2-7, with D uncertain. Between the trimmed V and J ends, which lost 2 bases and 3 bases, there was a span of 17 bases. Germline loops: CDR1 SGHVS, CDR2 FQNEAQ. This CDR3 is 16 amino acids long. CDR3 sequence reads: CASSLFAPGQNYEQYF. DNA for the CDR3: TGTGCCAGCAGCTTATTCGCCCCTGGGCAAAACTACGAGCAGTACTTC. Drawing the rest from reference TRBV7-8 and TRBJ2-7, the complete variable domain is GAGVSQSPRYKVAKRGQDVALRCDPISGHVSLFWYQQALGQGPEFLTYFQNEAQLDKSGLPSDRFFAERPEGSVSTLKIQRTQQEDSAVYLCASSLFAPGQNYEQYFGPGTRLTVT.

The sample holds one count of this clone. J is TRBJ2-1 and V is TRBV29-1, with 8 bases aligning to TRBD2. Per the germline V gene, CDR1 is SQVTM and CDR2 is ANQGSEA. The CDR3 loop spans 15 amino acids. The ends lost 7 bases at V and 15 bases at J; junction bases unmatched: 23. The CDR3, as DNA: TGCAGCGCCCTAGGACGCGGAGCGGGAGCCCCCAGAGGGTTCTTC. It yields the protein CSALGRGAGAPRGFF.

The sample holds one count of this clone. J is TRBJ1-4 and V is TRBV5-4; TRBD1 matches at 8 bases. CDR1 is SGHNT and CDR2 is YYREEE in the germline V gene (reference sequence). Trimming cost V 4 bases and J 6 bases; bases outside gene matches: 14. The CDR3 runs to 17 residues. The CDR3 spells CASSIGASGTGHEKLFF. CDR3 DNA sequence: TGTGCCAGCAGCATTGGGGCATCCGGGACAGGCCATGAAAAACTGTTTTTT.